This T cell receptor (beta chain) was identified in a study of cytomegalovirus exposure and HLA in healthy donors. Study overall: There were 65 million to 85 million unique TCRs (from HLA-typed donors) in an early data release. Findings and limits, study-wide: Reports state that TCR beta sequences accurately predicted most subjects' HLA-A and HLA-B alleles. The sole available immune exposure information was CMV serostatus. TCR beta V segments were, for the most part, productive about 87% or about 30% of the time in an earlier analysis.

Of note for this clone: The antigen is not known.

PCR was performed using 60 Vbeta and 13 Jbeta primers. Clones were read by immunoSEQ multiplex PCR, and TCRdb kept only the in-frame ones, dropping some. This table has about 150,000 clones, around 79% appearing once. Germline lookup yields CDR1 SGHRS and CDR2 YFSETQ. CDR3 length equals 14 residues. Trimming at V came to 4 bases and at J to 4 bases, leaving 6 bases not matched to a gene. The V gene is TRBV5-1, the J gene TRBJ1-2; TRBD1 matches at 8 bases. Sequences were obtained from PBMCs. The clonotype originates from a young man in good health and CMV-seronegative. CDR3 nucleotides: TGCGCCAGCAGCACCGGACAGGGTGGCTATGGCTACACCTTC. Translating gives CASSTGQGGYGYTF. Complete variable domain (other parts from reference TRBV5-1 and TRBJ1-2): KAGVTQTPRYLIKTRGQQVTLSCSPISGHRSVSWYQQTPGQGLQFLFEYFSETQRNKGNFPGRFSGRQFSNSRSEMNVSTLELGDSALYLCASSTGQGGYGYTFGSGTRLTVV.